One TCR beta chain is described in this entry. The entry originates in a study of blood T cell repertoires in COVID-19. Study-wide background: Sample material is recorded as cDNA or gDNA derived from T cells, B-cell-depleted T cells, or PBMCs.

Original processing notes: The authors estimated nucleated cell counts from reference gene primer amplification. The assay was immunoSEQ multiplex PCR, and TCRdb's table has in-frame clones only and misses some. D and trimming were read from the DNA, whereas the V and J calls and clone size are those reported in that table. The data show 150,000 to 200,000 clones, around 86% seen once. V gave up 6 bases and J gave up 0 bases; unmatched junction bases: 5. Germline V lookup: CDR1 MNHEY, CDR2 SVGAGI. This CDR3 is 15 amino acids long. The receptor's source is a woman aged 80 or older in a cohort sampled during active or convalescent COVID-19. The V and J genes are TRBV6-5 and TRBJ2-1, with 7 bases identical to TRBD2. The specimen was peripheral blood. The CDR3: CASRLAHGSYNEQFF. DNA for the CDR3: TGTGCCAGCAGACTAGCGCACGGCTCCTACAATGAGCAGTTCTTC.